Each of the 8 T cell receptor beta chains below was sequenced from the same sample in a study of blood T cell repertoires in COVID-19 (TCRdb year 2020). The method behind the library was the immunoSEQ multiplex PCR assay. Entries here come from immuneACCESS through TCRdb and include only in-frame sequences with V and J called. Some clones fail to appear in such tables; in the studies checked, an unresolved V gene covers under half of the shortfall, and the cause of the remainder is unknown. The sample includes more than 150,000 clones, with about 88% observed a single time. The ten largest clonotypes hold roughly 0.58% of the sample. Specimen: peripheral blood. The receptor source for this set is a man aged 60-69 years with COVID-19, enrolled during active disease.

The V gene is TRBV27, the J gene TRBJ1-4; 7 bases are a match to TRBD1. The CDR3 spans 16 residues. V dropped 6 bases and J dropped 0; count of bases not matched to a gene: 7. CDR1 is MNHEY, CDR2 SMNVEV, per germline (reference sequence). The CDR3 DNA reads TGTGCCAGCAGGGCCCAACAGGGGACAACTAATGAAAAACTGTTTTTT. This codes for CASRAQQGTTNEKLFF. Complete variable domain (other parts from reference TRBV27 and TRBJ1-4): EAQVTQNPRYLITVTGKKLTVTCSQNMNHEYMSWYRQDPGLGLRQIYYSMNVEVTDKGDVPEGYKVSRKEKRNFPLILESPSPNQTSLYFCASRAQQGTTNEKLFFGSGTQLSVL.

V gene TRBV5-1 combines with J gene TRBJ1-1, with 7 bases identical to TRBD1. Per the germline V gene, CDR1 is SGHRS and CDR2 is YFSETQ. The V segment lost 4 bases and the J segment 11 bases; nucleotides outside the gene matches: 8. The CDR3 is 12 residues long. The CDR3 DNA reads TGCGCCAGCAGCACGACAGGGCTTGGGGCTTTCTTT. This gives the protein CASSTTGLGAFF.

V gene TRBV10-3 combines with J gene TRBJ2-2; D is unclear. CDR1 and CDR2 from the germline V gene are ENHRY and SYGVKD. Trimming shortened V by 8 bases and J by 3 bases, and 13 bases separated the two germline ends. This CDR3 is 14 amino acids long. The CDR3 DNA sequence: TGTGCCATCGGCGGCAGTTCGGACACCGGGGAGCTGTTTTTT. Translating it yields CAIGGSSDTGELFF.

The DNA for the CDR3 is TGTGCCAGCAGCGTAGAGGGAAGACGTGGACAGTCCTCCTACAATGAGCAGTTCTTC. Translated, it gives CASSVEGRRGQSSYNEQFF. The chain has TRBV9 and TRBJ2-1, with D possibly being TRBD1 (6 bases). The V gene lost 0 bases and the J gene lost 0 bases, with 19 bases spanning the gap. Germline CDR1 is SGDLS and CDR2 is YYNGEE. The CDR3 has 19 amino acids. The full variable domain, rest sourced from reference TRBV9 and TRBJ2-1, is DSGVTQTPKHLITATGQRVTLRCSPRSGDLSVYWYQQSLDQGLQFLIQYYNGEERAKGNILERFSAQQFPDLHSELNLSSLELGDSALYFCASSVEGRRGQSSYNEQFFGPGTRLTVL.

The table lists this clone with a count of one. This rearrangement joins TRBV6-5 to TRBJ2-3; possible D gene TRBD2, 5 bases. The CDR3 has 16 amino acids. Germline CDR1 and CDR2: MNHEY and SVGAGI. V dropped 2 bases and J dropped 6 bases, with 18 bases sitting between them. CDR3 nucleotides: TGTGCCAGCAGTTACCAGGCACGGGGTTCATGGGATACGCAGTATTTT. It translates to CASSYQARGSWDTQYF.

The chain joins TRBV30 to TRBJ2-1; a weak D match, TRBD1 (6 bases). The CDR3 is made up of 15 amino acids. Per the germline V gene, CDR1 is GTSNPN and CDR2 is SVGIG (reference sequence). Trimming cost V 4 bases and J 3 bases, with 16 bases left between them. The CDR3 DNA reads as TGTGCCTGGATCTCCGGGACAAATCTCTACAATGAGCAGTTCTTC. Translation: CAWISGTNLYNEQFF.

V usage is TRBV7-3 and J usage is TRBJ2-2; the match to TRBD1 covers 10 bases. J was trimmed by 3 bases and V by 5 bases; bases with no gene match: 6. The CDR3 has 16 amino acids. Germline V gives CDR1 SGHTA, CDR2 FQGTGA. CDR3 sequence (DNA): TGTGCCAGCAGCCCAGGGGGGACAGGGGACACCGGGGAGCTGTTTTTT. Its protein product is CASSPGGTGDTGELFF.

This chain uses TRBV11-3 with TRBJ1-1, with D maybe TRBD1 (5 bases). V was pared by 1 base and J by 1 base, with 7 bases between. CDR3 length equals 14 residues. In germline, CDR1 is SGHNT, CDR2 YENEEA. The CDR3 nucleotides read TGTGCCAGCAGCTTAGTTACAGGGAACACTGAAGCTTTCTTT. This translates into CASSLVTGNTEAFF.